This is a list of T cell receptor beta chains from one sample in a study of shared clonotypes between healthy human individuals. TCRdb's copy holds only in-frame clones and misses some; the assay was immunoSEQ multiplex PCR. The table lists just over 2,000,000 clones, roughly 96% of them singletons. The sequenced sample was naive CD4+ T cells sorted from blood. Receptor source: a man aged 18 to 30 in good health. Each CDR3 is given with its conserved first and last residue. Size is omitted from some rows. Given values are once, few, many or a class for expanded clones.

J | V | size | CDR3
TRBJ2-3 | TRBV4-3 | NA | CASSQSGTNTDTQYF
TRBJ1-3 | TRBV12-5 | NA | CASAPGNSGNTIYF
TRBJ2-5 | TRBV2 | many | CASSGEYQETQYF
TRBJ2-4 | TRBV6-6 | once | CASRQGQNIQYF
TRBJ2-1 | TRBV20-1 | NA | CSALSSEQFF
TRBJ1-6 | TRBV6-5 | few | CASSSGTGYSPLHF
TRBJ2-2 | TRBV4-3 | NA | CASSQEVPGAYTGELFF
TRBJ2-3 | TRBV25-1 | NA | CASSEKRGGRSDTQYF
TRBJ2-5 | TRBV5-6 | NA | CASSLGVKETQYF
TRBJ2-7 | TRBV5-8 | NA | CASSRARGPYEQYF
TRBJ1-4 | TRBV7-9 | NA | CASTVGSNEKLFF
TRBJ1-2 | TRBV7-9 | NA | CASSFIPVGGSNYGYTF
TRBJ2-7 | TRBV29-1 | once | CSVFSSLEQYF
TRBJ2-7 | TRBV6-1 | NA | CASSAGLSSYEQYF
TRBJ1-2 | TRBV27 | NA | CASSSPRRGGGYTF
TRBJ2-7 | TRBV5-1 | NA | CASSLERGSYEQYF
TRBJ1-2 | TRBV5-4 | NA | CASSSPGLNYGYTF
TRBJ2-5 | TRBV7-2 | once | CASSLARQGTQYF
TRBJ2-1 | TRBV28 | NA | CASSPSGTGGYNEQFF
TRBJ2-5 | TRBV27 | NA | CASSLWGGQETQYF
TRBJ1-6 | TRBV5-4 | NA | CASSRTADNSPLHF
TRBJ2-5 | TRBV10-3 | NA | CAISGRPQETQYF
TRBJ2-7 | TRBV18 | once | CASSRDGRLYEQYF
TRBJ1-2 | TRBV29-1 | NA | CSAYGSFGDTF
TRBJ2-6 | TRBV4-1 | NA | CASSQEGQASGANVLTF
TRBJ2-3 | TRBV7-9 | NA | CATGLAGATDTQYF
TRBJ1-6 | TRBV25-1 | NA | CASGGQGISSPLHF
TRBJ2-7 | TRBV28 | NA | CASSSAGTGGYEQYF
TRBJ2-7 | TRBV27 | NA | CASSLSGSSYEQYF
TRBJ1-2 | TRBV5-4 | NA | CASSLVDTGYGYTF
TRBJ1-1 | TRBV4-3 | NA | CASSQDQGINTEAFF
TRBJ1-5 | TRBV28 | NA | CASSLAGRVGQPQHF